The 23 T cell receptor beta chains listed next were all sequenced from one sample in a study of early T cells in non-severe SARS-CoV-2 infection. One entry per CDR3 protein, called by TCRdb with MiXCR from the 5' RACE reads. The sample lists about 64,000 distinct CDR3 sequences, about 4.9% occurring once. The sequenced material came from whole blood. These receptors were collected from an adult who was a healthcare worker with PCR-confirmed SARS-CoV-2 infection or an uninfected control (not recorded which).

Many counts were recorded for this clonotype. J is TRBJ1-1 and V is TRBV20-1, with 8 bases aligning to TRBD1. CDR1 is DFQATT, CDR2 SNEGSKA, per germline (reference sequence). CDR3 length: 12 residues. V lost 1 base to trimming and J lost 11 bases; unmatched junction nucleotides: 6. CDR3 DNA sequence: TGCAGTGCTAGAGTAGGACAGGGCGACGCTTTCTTT. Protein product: CSARVGQGDAFF.

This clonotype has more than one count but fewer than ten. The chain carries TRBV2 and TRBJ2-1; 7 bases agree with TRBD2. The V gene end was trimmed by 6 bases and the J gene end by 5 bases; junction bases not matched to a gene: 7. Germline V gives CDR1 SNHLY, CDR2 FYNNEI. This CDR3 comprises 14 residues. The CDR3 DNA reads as TGTGCCAGCAGATCAGCGGGGAGTAACAATGAGCAGTTCTTC. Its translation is CASRSAGSNNEQFF.

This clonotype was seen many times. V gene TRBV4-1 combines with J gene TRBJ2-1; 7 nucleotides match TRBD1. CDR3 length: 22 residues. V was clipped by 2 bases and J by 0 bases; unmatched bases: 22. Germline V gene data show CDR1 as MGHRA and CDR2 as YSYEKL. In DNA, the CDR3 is TGCGCCAGCAGCCAATATACGAGGGACAGCTCATTCTTACCGAGCTCCTACAATGAGCAGTTCTTC. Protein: CASSQYTRDSSFLPSSYNEQFF.

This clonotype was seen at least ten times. The CDR3 region has the DNA TGTGCCAGCAGCCAATCCTTAGGACCCGTCCGGGATGGCTACACCTTC. This codes for CASSQSLGPVRDGYTF. This chain links TRBV7-9 with TRBJ1-2, with unresolved D. V lost 5 bases, J lost 6 bases, and 22 bases lay in between. The V gene's germline CDR1 is SEHNR and CDR2 FQNEAQ (reference sequence). This CDR3 has 16 residues.

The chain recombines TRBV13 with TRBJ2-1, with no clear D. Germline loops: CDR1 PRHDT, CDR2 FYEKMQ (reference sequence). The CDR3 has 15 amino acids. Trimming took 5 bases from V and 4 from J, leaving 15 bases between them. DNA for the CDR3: TGTGCCAGCAGCCCTTTGGGAAAAACTTACAATGAGCAGTTCTTC. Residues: CASSPLGKTYNEQFF.

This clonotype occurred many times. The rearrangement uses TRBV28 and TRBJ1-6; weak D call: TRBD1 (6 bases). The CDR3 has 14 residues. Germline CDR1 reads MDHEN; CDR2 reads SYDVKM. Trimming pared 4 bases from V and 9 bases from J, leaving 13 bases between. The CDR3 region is CASSWTLRGSPLHF. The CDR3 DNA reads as TGTGCCAGCAGTTGGACGCTCAGGGGTTCACCCCTCCACTTT.

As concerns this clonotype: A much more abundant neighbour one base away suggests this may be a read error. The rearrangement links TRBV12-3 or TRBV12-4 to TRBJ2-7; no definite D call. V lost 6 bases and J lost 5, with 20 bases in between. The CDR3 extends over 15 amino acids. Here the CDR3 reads CASRTVRFGSDEQYF. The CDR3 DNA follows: TGTGCCAGCAGGACGGTCAGGTTTGGCTCGGACGAGCAGTACTTC.

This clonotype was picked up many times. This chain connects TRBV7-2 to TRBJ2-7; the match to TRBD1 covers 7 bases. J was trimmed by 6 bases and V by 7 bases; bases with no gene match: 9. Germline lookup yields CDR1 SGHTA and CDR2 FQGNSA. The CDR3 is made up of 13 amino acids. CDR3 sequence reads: CASTRDSLSEQYF. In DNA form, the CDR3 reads TGTGCCAGCACCCGGGACAGCCTCTCCGAGCAGTACTTC.

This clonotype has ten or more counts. In DNA form, the CDR3 reads TGCGCCAGCAGTTCCGAGGGGACCCAGTACTTC. This encodes CASSSEGTQYF. V and J are TRBV5-1 and TRBJ2-5, with a weak D call TRBD2 (5 bases). Looked up from germline, CDR1 is SGHRS and CDR2 is YFSETQ. The CDR3 is made up of 11 amino acids. Trimming took 5 bases from V and 7 from J, leaving 9 bases between them.

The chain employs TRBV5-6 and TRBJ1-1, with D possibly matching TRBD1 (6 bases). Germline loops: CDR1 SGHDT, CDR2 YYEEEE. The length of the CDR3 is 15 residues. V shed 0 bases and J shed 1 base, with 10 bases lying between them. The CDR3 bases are TGTGCCAGCAGCTTGGGAGCGGGGGCGAACACTGAAGCTTTCTTT. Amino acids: CASSLGAGANTEAFF.

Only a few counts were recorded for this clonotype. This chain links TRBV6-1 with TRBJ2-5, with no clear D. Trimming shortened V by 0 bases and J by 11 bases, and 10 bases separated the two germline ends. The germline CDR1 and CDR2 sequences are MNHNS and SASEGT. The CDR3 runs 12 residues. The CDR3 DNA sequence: TGTGCCAGCAGTGAAGCGCTTGCGATTCAGTACTTC. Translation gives CASSEALAIQYF.

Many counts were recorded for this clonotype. The DNA for the CDR3 is TGTGCCAGCAGACCTAGCGGGGTCTTATACAATGAGCAGTTCTTC. This gives the protein CASRPSGVLYNEQFF. V and J are TRBV12-3 or TRBV12-4 and TRBJ2-1; 9 bases fit TRBD2. This CDR3 is built from 15 residues. J was trimmed by 4 bases and V by 6 bases; bases with no gene match: 7.

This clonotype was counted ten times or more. This CDR3 is CSVVSVTGELFF. Written as DNA, the CDR3 is TGCAGCGTTGTGTCGGTCACCGGGGAGCTGTTTTTT. The rearrangement uses TRBV29-1 and TRBJ2-2; D gene ambiguous. The CDR3 totals 12 residues. Germline V gives CDR1 SQVTM, CDR2 ANQGSEA. The V and J ends lost 4 bases and 4 bases respectively, with 7 bases between them.

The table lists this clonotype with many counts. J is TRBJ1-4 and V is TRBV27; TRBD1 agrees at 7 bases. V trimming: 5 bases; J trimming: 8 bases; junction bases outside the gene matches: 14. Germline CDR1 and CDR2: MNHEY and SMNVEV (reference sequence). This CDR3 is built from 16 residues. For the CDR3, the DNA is TGTGCCAGCAGTGGAAGGACAGGCCCCTCTAGGGAAAAACTGTTTTTT. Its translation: CASSGRTGPSREKLFF.

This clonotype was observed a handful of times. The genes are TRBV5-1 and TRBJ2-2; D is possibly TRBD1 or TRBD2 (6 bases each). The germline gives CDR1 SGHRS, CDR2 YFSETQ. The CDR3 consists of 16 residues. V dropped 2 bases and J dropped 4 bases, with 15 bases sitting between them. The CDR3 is CASSFWSGDSTGELFF. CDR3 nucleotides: TGCGCCAGCAGCTTCTGGTCAGGGGACTCCACCGGGGAGCTGTTTTTT.

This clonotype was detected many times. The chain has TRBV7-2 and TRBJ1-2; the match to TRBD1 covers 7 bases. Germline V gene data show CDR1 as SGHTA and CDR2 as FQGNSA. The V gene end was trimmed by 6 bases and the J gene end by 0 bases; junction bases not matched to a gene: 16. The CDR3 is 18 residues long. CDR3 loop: CASRKGQSFSFTNYGYTF. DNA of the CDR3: TGTGCCAGCAGGAAGGGACAGTCCTTTAGCTTTACTAACTATGGCTACACCTTC.

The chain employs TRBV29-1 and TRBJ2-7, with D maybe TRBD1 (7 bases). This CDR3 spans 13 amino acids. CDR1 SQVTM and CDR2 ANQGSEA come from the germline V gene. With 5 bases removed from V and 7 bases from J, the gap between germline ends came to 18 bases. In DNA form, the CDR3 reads TGCAGCGTTTCTAGCTTCCAGGGGGGAGAGCAGTACTTC. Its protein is CSVSSFQGGEQYF.

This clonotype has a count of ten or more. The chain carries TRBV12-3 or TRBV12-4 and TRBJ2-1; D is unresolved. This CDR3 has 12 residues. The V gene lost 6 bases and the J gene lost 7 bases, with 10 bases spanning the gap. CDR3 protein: CASRLSRNEQFF. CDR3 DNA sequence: TGTGCCAGCAGGCTTTCTAGGAATGAGCAGTTCTTC.

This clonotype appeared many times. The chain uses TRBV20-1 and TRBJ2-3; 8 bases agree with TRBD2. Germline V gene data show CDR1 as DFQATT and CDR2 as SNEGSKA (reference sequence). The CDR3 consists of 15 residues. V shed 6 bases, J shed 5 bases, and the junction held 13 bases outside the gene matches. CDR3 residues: CSAKKAGVGGDTQYF. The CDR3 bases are TGCAGTGCCAAGAAAGCGGGAGTGGGTGGAGATACGCAGTATTTT.

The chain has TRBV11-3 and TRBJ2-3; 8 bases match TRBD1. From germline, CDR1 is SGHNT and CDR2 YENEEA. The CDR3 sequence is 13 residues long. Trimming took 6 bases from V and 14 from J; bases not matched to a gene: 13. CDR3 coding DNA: TGTGCCAGCAGACCTCTCAACAGGGGGGACATGTATTTT. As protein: CASRPLNRGDMYF.

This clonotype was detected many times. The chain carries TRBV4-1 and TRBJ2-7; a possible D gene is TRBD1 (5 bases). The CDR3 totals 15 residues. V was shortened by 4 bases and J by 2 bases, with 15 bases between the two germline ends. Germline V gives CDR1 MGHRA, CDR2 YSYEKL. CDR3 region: CASSLLATDTYEQYF. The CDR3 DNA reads TGCGCCAGCAGCCTCCTTGCGACAGATACCTACGAGCAGTACTTC.

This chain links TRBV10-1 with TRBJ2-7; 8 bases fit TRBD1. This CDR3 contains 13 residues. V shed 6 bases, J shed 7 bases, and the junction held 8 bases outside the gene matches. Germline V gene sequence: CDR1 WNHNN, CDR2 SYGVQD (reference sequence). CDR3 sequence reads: CASSRDRHLEQYF. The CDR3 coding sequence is TGCGCCAGCAGCCGGGACAGGCACCTAGAGCAGTACTTC.

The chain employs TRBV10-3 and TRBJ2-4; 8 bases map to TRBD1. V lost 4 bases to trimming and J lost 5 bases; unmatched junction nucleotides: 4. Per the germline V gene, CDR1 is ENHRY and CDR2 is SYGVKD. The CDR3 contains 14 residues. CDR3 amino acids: CAISVGQGENIQYF. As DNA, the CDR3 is TGTGCCATCAGTGTAGGACAGGGAGAAAACATTCAGTACTTC.